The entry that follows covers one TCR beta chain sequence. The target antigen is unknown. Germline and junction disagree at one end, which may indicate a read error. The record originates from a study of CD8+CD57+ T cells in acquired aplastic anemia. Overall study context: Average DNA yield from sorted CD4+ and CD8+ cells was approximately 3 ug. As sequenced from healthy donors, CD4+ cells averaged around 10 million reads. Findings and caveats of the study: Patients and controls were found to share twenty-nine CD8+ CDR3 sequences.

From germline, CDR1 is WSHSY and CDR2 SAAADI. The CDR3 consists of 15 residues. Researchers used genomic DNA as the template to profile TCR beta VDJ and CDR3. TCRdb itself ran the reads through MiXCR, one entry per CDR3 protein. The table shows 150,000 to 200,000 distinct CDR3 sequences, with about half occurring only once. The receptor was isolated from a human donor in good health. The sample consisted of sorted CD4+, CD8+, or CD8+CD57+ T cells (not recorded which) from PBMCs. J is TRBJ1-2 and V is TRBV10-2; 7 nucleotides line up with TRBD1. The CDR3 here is CASSELRGQHYGYTF. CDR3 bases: TGCGCCAGCAGTGAGCTTCGGGGACAGCACTATGGCTATACCTTC.